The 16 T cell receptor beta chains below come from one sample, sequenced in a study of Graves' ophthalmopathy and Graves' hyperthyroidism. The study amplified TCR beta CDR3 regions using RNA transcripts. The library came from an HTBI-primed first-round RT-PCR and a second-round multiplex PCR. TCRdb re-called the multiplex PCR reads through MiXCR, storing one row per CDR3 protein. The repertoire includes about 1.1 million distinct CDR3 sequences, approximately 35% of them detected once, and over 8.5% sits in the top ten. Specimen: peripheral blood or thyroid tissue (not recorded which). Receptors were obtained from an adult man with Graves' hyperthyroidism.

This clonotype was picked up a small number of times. CDR3 bases: TGTGCCAGCAATCGGATGGGAAGCAATCAGCCCCAGCATTTT. Encoded protein: CASNRMGSNQPQHF. The V and J genes are TRBV2 and TRBJ1-5, with D unclear. Trimming removed 7 bases from V and 1 base from J, with 11 bases in between. The germline V gene has CDR1 SNHLY and CDR2 FYNNEI. This CDR3 comprises 14 residues. Full variable domain (rest looked up from reference TRBV2 and TRBJ1-5): EPEVTQTPSHQVTQMGQEVILRCVPISNHLYFYWYRQILGQKVEFLVSFYNNEISEKSEIFDDQFSVERPDGSNFTLKIRSTKLEDSAMYFCASNRMGSNQPQHFGDGTRLSIL.

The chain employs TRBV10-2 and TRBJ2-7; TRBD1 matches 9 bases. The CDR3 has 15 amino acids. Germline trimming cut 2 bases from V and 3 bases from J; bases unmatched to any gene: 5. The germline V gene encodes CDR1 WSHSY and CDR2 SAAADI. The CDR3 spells CASSEPDRGVYEQYF. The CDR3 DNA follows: TGCGCCAGCAGTGAGCCGGACAGGGGTGTCTACGAGCAGTACTTC.

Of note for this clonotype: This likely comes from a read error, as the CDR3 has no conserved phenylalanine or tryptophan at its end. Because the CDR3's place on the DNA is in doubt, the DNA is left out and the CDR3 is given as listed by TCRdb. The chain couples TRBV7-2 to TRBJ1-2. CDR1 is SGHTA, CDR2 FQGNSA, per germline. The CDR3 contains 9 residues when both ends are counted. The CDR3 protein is CASSFRGGA.

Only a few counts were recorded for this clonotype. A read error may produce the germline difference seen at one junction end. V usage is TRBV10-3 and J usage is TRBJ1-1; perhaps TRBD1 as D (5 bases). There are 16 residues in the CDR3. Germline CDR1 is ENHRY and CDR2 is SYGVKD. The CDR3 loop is CASSYGPGTSRPEAFF. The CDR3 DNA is TGTGCCAGCAGTTACGGCCCCGGGACCTCTCGGCCTGAAGCTTTCTTT.

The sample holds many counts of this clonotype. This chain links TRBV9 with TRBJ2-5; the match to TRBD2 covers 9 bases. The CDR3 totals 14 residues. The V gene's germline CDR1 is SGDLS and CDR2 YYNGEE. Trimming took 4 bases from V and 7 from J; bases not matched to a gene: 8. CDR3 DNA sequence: TGTGCCAGCAGCCCCGAGGGACTAGCAGGGACCCAGTACTTC. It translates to CASSPEGLAGTQYF. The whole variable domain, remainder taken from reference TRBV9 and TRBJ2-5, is DSGVTQTPKHLITATGQRVTLRCSPRSGDLSVYWYQQSLDQGLQFLIQYYNGEERAKGNILERFSAQQFPDLHSELNLSSLELGDSALYFCASSPEGLAGTQYFGPGTRLLVL.

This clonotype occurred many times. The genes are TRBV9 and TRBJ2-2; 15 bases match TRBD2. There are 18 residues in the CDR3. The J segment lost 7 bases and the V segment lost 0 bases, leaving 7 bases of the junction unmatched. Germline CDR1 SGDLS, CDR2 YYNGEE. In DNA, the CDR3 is TGTGCCAGCAGCGTAGTTGGACTAGCGGGAGGGCAGGTCGGGGAGCTGTTTTTT. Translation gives CASSVVGLAGGQVGELFF.

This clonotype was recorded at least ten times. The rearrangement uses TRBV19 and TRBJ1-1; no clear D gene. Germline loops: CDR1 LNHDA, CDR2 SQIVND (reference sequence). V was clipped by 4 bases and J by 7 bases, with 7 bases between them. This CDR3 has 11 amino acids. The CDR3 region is CASSSQFEAFF. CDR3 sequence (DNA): TGTGCCAGTAGTAGCCAGTTTGAAGCTTTCTTT.

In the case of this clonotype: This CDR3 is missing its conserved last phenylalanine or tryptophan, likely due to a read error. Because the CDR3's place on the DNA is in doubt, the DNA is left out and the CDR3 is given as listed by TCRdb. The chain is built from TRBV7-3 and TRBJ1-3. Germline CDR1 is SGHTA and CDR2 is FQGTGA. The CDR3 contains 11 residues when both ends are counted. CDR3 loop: CASTSEKGRYT.

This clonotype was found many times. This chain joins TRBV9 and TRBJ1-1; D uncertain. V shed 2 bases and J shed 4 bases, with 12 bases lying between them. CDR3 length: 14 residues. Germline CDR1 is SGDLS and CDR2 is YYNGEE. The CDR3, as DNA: TGTGCCAGCAGCGTTTCCTCGGGCTTCACTGAAGCTTTCTTT. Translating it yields CASSVSSGFTEAFF.

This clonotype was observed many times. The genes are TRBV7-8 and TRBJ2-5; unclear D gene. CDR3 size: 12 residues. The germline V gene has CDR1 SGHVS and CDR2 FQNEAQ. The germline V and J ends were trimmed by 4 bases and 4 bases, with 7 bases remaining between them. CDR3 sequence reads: CASSSVGETQYF. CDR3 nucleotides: TGTGCCAGCAGCTCGGTCGGAGAGACCCAGTACTTC.

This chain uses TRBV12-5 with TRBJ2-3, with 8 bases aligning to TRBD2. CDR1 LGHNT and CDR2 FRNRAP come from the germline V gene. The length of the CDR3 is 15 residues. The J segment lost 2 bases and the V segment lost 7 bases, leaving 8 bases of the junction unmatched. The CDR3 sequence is CASATAAGDTDTQYF. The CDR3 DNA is TGTGCTAGTGCCACCGCAGCGGGGGACACAGATACGCAGTATTTT.

The CDR3 DNA is TGTGCCAGCAGGTCTGGGACAGGGGGGGAAAATAGCAATCAGCCCCAGCATTTT. Protein product: CASRSGTGGENSNQPQHF. This chain links TRBV7-8 with TRBJ1-5, with 11 bases identical to TRBD1. V was pared by 6 bases and J by 0 bases, with 10 bases of the junction left unmatched. The CDR3 is 18 amino acids. Germline values: CDR1 SGHVS, CDR2 FQNEAQ.

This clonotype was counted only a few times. The CDR3 spells CASRTTGTGNTEQYF. CDR3 in DNA: TGTGCCAGCAGAACCACCGGGACAGGTAACACCGAGCAGTACTTC. The rearrangement joins TRBV6-5 to TRBJ2-7; TRBD1 matches 8 bases. From germline, CDR1 is MNHEY and CDR2 SVGAGI. CDR3 size: 15 residues. V lost 6 bases and J lost 6; bases outside the gene matches: 13.

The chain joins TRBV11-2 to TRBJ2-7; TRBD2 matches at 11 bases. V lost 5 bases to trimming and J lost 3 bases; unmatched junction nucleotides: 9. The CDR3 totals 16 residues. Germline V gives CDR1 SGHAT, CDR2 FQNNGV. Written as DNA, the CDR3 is TGTGCCAGCAGCACCGGGCGAGGGACTAGCGGCTACGAGCAGTACTTC. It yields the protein CASSTGRGTSGYEQYF.

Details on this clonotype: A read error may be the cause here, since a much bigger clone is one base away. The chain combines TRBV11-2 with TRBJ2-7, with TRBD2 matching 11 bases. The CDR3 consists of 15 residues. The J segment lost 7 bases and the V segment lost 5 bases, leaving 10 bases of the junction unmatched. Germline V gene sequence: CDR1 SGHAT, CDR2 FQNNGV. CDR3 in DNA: TGTGCCAGCAGCACGAATAGCGGGAGGGAGGGAGAGCAGTACTTC. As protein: CASSTNSGREGEQYF.

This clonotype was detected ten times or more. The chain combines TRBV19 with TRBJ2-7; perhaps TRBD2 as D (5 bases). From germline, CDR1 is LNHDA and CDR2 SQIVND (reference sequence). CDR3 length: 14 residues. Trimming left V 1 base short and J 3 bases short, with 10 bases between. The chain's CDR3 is CASSIVRGDYEQYF. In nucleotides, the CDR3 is TGTGCCAGTAGTATAGTCCGGGGTGACTACGAGCAGTACTTC.